This TCR beta chain stems from a study of CD8 T cells in Susac syndrome. The CDR3 spans 14 residues. The junction had 5 bases not matched to a gene; V was cut back by 3 bases and J by 3 bases. Germline-derived CDR1 and CDR2 are DFQATT and SNEGSKA (reference sequence). TEMRA cells were FACS-enriched, unlike CD8+ and CD4+ T cells, which were negatively isolated. Reverse transcription of roughly 0.5 to 1 ug RNA was performed with random hexamers. Using its own MiXCR run on the immunoSEQ multiplex PCR reads, TCRdb lists one record per CDR3 protein. Counted here are more than 70,000 distinct CDR3 sequences, roughly 91% occurring once; the ten biggest clones make up about 0.47%.

This receptor was taken from a human donor with multiple sclerosis. The V gene is TRBV20-1, the J gene TRBJ2-7; 10 nucleotides match TRBD2. Sample: CD8+ T cells from PBMCs. The CDR3 reads CSASSGTSDYEQYF. CDR3 nucleotides: TGCAGTGCTAGTTCCGGGACTAGCGACTACGAGCAGTACTTC.